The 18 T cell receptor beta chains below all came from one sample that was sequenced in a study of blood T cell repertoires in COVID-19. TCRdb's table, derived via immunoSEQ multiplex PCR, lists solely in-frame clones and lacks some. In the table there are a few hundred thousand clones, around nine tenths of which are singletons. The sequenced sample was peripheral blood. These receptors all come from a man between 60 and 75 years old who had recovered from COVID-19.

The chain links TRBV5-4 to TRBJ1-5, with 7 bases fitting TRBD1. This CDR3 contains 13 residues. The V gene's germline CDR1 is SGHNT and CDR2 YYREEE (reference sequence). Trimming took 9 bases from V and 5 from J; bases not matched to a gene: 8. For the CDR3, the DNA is TGTGCCACCGGGACAGATGGGTATCAGCCCCAGCATTTT. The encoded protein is CATGTDGYQPQHF.

CDR3 sequence: CASSLETLNTEAFF. The CDR3 coding sequence is TGTGCCAGCAGCCTGGAGACATTGAACACTGAAGCTTTCTTT. The rearrangement uses TRBV5-5 and TRBJ1-1, with D unresolved. There are 14 residues in the CDR3. Per germline, CDR1 SGHKS and CDR2 YYEKEE (reference sequence). The V end lost 4 bases, the J end lost 0 bases, and 10 bases lay between the germline ends.

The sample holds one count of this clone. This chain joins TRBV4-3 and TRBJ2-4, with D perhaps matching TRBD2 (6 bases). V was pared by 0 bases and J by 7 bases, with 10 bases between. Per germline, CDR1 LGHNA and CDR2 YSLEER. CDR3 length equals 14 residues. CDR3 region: CASSQEAGHNIQYF. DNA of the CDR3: TGCGCCAGCAGCCAAGAGGCGGGGCACAACATTCAGTACTTC.

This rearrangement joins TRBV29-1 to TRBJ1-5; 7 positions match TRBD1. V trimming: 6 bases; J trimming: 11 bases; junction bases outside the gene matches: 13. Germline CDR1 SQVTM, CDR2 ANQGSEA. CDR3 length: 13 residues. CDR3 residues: CSVAQGQQSAQHF. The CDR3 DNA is TGCAGCGTGGCCCAGGGACAGCAATCAGCCCAGCATTTT.

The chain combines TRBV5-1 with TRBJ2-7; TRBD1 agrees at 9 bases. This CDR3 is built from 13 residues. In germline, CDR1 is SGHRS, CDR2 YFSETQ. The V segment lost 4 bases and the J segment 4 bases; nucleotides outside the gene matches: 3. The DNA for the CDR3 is TGCGCCAGCAGCCGGGACAGGGTTTACGAGCAGTACTTC. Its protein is CASSRDRVYEQYF.

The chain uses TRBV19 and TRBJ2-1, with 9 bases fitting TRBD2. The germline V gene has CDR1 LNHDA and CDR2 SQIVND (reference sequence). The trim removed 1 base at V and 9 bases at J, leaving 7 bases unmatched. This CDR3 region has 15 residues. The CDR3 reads CASSIGLAEKGEQFF. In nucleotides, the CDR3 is TGTGCCAGTAGTATAGGACTAGCGGAGAAGGGTGAGCAGTTCTTC.

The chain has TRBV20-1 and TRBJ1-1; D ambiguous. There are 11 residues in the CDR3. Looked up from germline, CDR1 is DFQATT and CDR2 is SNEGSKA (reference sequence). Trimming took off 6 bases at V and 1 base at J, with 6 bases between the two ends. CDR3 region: CSAPGNTEAFF. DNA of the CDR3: TGCAGTGCACCGGGGAACACTGAAGCTTTCTTT.

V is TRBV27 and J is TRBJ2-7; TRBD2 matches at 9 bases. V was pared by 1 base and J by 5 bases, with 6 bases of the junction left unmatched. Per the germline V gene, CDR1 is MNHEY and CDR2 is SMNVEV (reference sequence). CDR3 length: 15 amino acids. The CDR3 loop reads CASSLLGGRGNEQYF. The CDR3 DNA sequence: TGTGCCAGCAGTTTATTAGGCGGGAGGGGAAACGAGCAGTACTTC.

CDR3 coding DNA: TGTGCCAGCAGCCAGAGGCCAGGTGGGGGGGGAACCACAGATACGCAGTATTTT. This encodes CASSQRPGGGGTTDTQYF. The chain is built from TRBV11-2 and TRBJ2-3; 7 bases fit TRBD2. Germline V gives CDR1 SGHAT, CDR2 FQNNGV. The CDR3 is made up of 18 amino acids. Trimming cost V 5 bases and J 2 bases; bases outside gene matches: 16.

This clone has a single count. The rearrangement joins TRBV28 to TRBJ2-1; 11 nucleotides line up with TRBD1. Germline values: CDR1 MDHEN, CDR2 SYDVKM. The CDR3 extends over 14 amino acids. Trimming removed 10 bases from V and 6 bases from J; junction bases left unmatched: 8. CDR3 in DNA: TGTGCCACCGGACTTGGGACAGGGGGCAATGAGCAGTTCTTC. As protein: CATGLGTGGNEQFF. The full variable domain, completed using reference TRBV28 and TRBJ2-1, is DVKVTQSSRYLVKRTGEKVFLECVQDMDHENMFWYRQDPGLGLRLIYFSYDVKMKEKGDIPEGYSVSREKKERFSLILESASTNQTSMYLCATGLGTGGNEQFFGPGTRLTVL.

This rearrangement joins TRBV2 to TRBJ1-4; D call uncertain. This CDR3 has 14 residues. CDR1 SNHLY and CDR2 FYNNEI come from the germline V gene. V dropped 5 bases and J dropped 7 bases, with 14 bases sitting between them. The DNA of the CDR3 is TGTGCCAGCAGTCCTTCCTCGGGGAGTGAAAAACTGTTTTTT. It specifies CASSPSSGSEKLFF.

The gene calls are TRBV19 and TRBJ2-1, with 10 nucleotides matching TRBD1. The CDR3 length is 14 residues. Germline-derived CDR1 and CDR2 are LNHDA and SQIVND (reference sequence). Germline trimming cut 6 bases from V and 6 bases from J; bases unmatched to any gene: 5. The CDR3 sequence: CASRPGTGANEQFF. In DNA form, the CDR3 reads TGTGCCAGTAGACCCGGGACAGGGGCCAATGAGCAGTTCTTC. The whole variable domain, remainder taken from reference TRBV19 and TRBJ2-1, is DGGITQSPKYLFRKEGQNVTLSCEQNLNHDAMYWYRQDPGQGLRLIYYSQIVNDFQKGDIAEGYSVSREKKESFPLTVTSAQKNPTAFYLCASRPGTGANEQFFGPGTRLTVL.

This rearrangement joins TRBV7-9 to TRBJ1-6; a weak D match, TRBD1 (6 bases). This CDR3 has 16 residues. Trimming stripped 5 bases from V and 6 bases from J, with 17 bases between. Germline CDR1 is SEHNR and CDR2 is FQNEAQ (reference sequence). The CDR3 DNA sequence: TGTGCCAGCAGCCTGTTCCCGGGACAAACTAATTCACCCCTCCACTTT. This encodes CASSLFPGQTNSPLHF.

CDR3 residues: CASSPVVETQYF. CDR3 sequence (DNA): TGTGCCAGCAGCCCCGTAGTAGAGACCCAGTACTTC. The chain links TRBV7-9 to TRBJ2-5; D is uncertain. CDR3 length equals 12 residues. V lost 5 bases to trimming and J lost 4 bases, with 8 bases between them. Germline lookup yields CDR1 SEHNR and CDR2 FQNEAQ (reference sequence).

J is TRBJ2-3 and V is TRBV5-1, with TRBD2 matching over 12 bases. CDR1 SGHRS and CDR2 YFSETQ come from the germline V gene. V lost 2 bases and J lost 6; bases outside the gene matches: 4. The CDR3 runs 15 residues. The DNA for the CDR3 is TGCGCCAGCAGCTTAGCTAGCGGGGGGGCGGATACGCAGTATTTT. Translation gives CASSLASGGADTQYF.

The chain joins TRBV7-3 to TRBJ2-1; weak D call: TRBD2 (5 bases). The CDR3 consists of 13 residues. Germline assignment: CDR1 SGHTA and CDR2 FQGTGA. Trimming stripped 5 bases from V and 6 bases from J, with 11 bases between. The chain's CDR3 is CASSQRMGNEQFF. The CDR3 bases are TGTGCCAGCAGCCAGCGGATGGGCAATGAGCAGTTCTTC.

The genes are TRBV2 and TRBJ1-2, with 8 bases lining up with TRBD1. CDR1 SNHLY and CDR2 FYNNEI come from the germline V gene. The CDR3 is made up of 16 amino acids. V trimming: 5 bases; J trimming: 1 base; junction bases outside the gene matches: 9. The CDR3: CASSRRGTGLNYGYTF. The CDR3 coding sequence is TGTGCCAGCAGTCGTAGGGGGACAGGCCTTAACTATGGCTACACCTTC.

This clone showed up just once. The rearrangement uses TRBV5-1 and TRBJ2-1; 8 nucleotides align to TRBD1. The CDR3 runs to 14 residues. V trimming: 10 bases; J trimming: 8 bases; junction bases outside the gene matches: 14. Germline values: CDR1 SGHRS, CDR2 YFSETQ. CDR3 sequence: CAARVGQAVDEQFF. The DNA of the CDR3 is TGCGCCGCTCGGGTGGGACAGGCGGTGGATGAGCAGTTCTTC.